This TCR beta chain was recorded in a study of blood T cells in healthy people across ages. Looking at the study overall: About one barcoded TCR beta cDNA was captured per two T cells.

This clonotype was counted between two and nine times. A second PCR of about 6 to 11 cycles used a sample-barcoded 5' primer and a J-beta primer mix. A template-switch adaptor with 12 random nucleotides tagged each cDNA molecule. Each CDR3 protein is one row after TCRdb ran MiXCR on the 5' RACE reads. The data show about 720,000 distinct CDR3 sequences, roughly 25% seen once. Trimming took 5 bases from V and 0 from J; bases not matched to a gene: 4. This CDR3 has 16 amino acids. Germline CDR1 and CDR2: SGHVS and FQNEAQ. This same sample was also taken into another study, of T cells of mothers and their children. That study adds: No clones detected were persistent microchimeric T cell clones.

This TCR derives from a boy between 10 and 17 years old in good health. The chain carries TRBV7-8 and TRBJ2-6, with 7 positions matching TRBD1. The sequenced sample consisted of blood. The CDR3 here is CASSRTGVSGANVLTF. The CDR3 DNA is TGTGCCAGCAGCCGGACAGGCGTCTCTGGGGCCAACGTCCTGACTTTC.